This TCR beta chain was retrieved from a study of cytomegalovirus exposure and HLA in healthy donors. Study-level results: Three chains linked to CMV were shown in vitro to be specific for CMV antigens.

The germline V gene has CDR1 SGHRS and CDR2 YFSETQ. This CDR3 has 13 amino acids. Trimming cost V 0 bases and J 7 bases, with 7 bases left between them. Donors came from a validation cohort of over 100 subjects, distinct from the first 666-subject cohort. Turning to this clone: Its specificity is not known.

Assay: immunoSEQ multiplex PCR; the TCRdb copy retains only in-frame clones and omits some. Of some 140,000 clones in the sample, 70% to 90% were seen once. The source is a man aged 18 to 35 in good health and CMV-seropositive. The chain joins TRBV5-1 to TRBJ1-4; D unclear. The sample taken for sequencing was PBMCs. CDR3 in DNA: TGCGCCAGCAGCTTGGCCGACACTGAAAAACTGTTTTTT. Translation gives CASSLADTEKLFF. The variable domain in full, completed from reference TRBV5-1 and TRBJ1-4, reads KAGVTQTPRYLIKTRGQQVTLSCSPISGHRSVSWYQQTPGQGLQFLFEYFSETQRNKGNFPGRFSGRQFSNSRSEMNVSTLELGDSALYLCASSLADTEKLFFGSGTQLSVL.